This TCR beta chain was recorded in a study of T cell responses to AZD1222 COVID-19 vaccine. Study-level results: With two AZD1222 doses given, Spike-specific TCR breadth and depth both rose.

This table comes from immunoSEQ multiplex PCR, and its TCRdb copy is limited to in-frame clones, with some not included. The data show about 160,000 clones, roughly 90% seen once. Trimming removed 5 bases from V and 3 bases from J; junction bases left unmatched: 5. Per germline, CDR1 SGHTA and CDR2 FQGNSA. The CDR3 has 15 amino acids. Regarding this clone: Antigen specificity is unknown.

This chain links TRBV7-2 with TRBJ1-5, with 9 bases identical to TRBD1. The receptor was isolated from an adult in good health. Sample: peripheral blood, taken on day 0 of AZD1222 vaccination. The CDR3: CASSTGTGNNQPQHF. The DNA of the CDR3 is TGTGCCAGCAGCACCGGGACAGGGAACAATCAGCCCCAGCATTTT.